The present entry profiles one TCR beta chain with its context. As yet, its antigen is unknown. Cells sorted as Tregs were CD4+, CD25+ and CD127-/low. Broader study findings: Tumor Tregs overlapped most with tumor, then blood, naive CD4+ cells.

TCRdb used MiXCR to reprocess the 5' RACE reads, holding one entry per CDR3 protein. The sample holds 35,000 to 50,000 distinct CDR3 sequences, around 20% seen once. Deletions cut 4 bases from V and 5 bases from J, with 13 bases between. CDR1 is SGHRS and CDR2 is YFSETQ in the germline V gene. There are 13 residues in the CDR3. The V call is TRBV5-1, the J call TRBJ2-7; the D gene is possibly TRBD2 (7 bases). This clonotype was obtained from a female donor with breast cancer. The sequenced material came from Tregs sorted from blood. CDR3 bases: TGCGCCAGCAGCCCTACAGGGAGGGACGAGCAGTACTTC. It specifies CASSPTGRDEQYF.